The next 28 T cell receptor beta chains were all read from a single sample in a study of cytomegalovirus exposure and HLA in healthy donors. A multiplex PCR was run with 60 Vbeta primers and 13 Jbeta primers. Generated by immunoSEQ multiplex PCR, the TCRdb table keeps only in-frame clones and is missing some. The table includes 200,000 or so clones, about 81% detected once. Sequencing used PBMCs. Source of these receptors: a woman between 45 and 65 years old in good health and CMV-seropositive.

This chain joins TRBV14 and TRBJ2-5; 9 nucleotides match TRBD1. The end of the DNA aligns better with TRBJ2-7, so the J call may be wrong. From germline, CDR1 is SGHDN and CDR2 FVKESK. The CDR3 totals 16 residues. The CDR3 is CASSQVRYRGPGEQYF. The CDR3 DNA reads TGTGCCAGCAGCCAAGTCAGATACAGGGGGCCGGGCGAGCAGTACTTC.

This clone was detected once. The chain has TRBV15 and TRBJ2-5; maybe TRBD2 (5 bases). The assigned J gene may be wrong: the sequence end matches TRBJ2-7 better. In germline, CDR1 is LNHNV, CDR2 YYDKDF (reference sequence). The CDR3 totals 16 residues. The CDR3 region is CATSRGGAPLLSEQYF. The CDR3 DNA reads TGTGCCACCAGCAGAGGGGGAGCGCCTTTATTGTCCGAGCAGTACTTC.

The chain recombines TRBV4-2 with TRBJ2-7; 12 positions agree with TRBD2. Germline assignment: CDR1 LGHNA and CDR2 YNFKEQ. The CDR3 spans 19 residues. With 0 bases clipped from V and 0 bases from J, the junction kept 9 bases outside the gene matches. The CDR3 DNA reads TGTGCCAGCAGCCAAGATCTACTAGCGGGAGGACCGAGCTCCTACGAGCAGTACTTC. Residues: CASSQDLLAGGPSSYEQYF.

CDR3 DNA: TGTGCCAGCAGCGCTTCCATAGTGCGGGCCGTCTCTGGAAACACCATATATTTT. The encoded protein is CASSASIVRAVSGNTIYF. The genes are TRBV9 and TRBJ1-3; D gene unclear. The CDR3 sequence is 18 residues long. The V and J ends lost 3 bases and 0 bases respectively, with 19 bases between them. Looked up from germline, CDR1 is SGDLS and CDR2 is YYNGEE.

The chain has TRBV28 and TRBJ2-7; D might be TRBD2 (5 bases). V was shortened by 3 bases and J by 3 bases, with 18 bases between the two germline ends. This CDR3 region has 16 residues. CDR1 and CDR2 (germline): MDHEN, SYDVKM. CDR3 in amino acids: CASSLRVGPRGYEQYF. CDR3 coding DNA: TGTGCCAGCAGTTTGCGTGTGGGTCCCCGGGGCTACGAGCAGTACTTC.

The genes are TRBV6-5 and TRBJ2-3; tentatively, D is TRBD1 (6 bases). The germline V and J ends were trimmed by 5 bases and 5 bases, with 17 bases remaining between them. The germline V gene encodes CDR1 MNHEY and CDR2 SVGAGI. The CDR3 has 15 residues. This chain's CDR3 is CASSISYRAGDTQYF. The CDR3, as DNA: TGTGCCAGCAGTATCTCCTACAGGGCGGGAGATACGCAGTATTTT.

The chain joins TRBV7-8 to TRBJ2-1; TRBD1 matches 8 bases. The CDR3 runs to 14 residues. Losses at the gene ends were 5 bases for V and 5 bases for J; bases not matched to a gene: 5. Germline V CDR1 and CDR2: SGHVS, FQNEAQ. In nucleotides, the CDR3 is TGTGCCAGCAGCGCCGGGACAGGACACAATGAGCAGTTCTTC. Protein product: CASSAGTGHNEQFF.

The chain couples TRBV9 to TRBJ1-6; weak D call: TRBD1 (6 bases). Germline V gene sequence: CDR1 SGDLS, CDR2 YYNGEE. V gave up 3 bases and J gave up 7 bases, with 17 bases separating them. CDR3 length: 16 amino acids. The CDR3 sequence is CASSGGGAQGNSPLHF. The CDR3 DNA sequence: TGTGCCAGCAGCGGAGGGGGGGCGCAGGGGAATTCACCCCTCCACTTT.

V and J are TRBV7-8 and TRBJ2-7, with D possibly TRBD1 on 6 matching bases. The V gene lost 2 bases and the J gene lost 5 bases, with 16 bases spanning the gap. The CDR3 runs 15 residues. Germline assignment: CDR1 SGHVS and CDR2 FQNEAQ. The CDR3 reads CASSLIRTAVNEQYF. DNA for the CDR3: TGTGCCAGCAGCTTAATTCGGACAGCAGTCAACGAGCAGTACTTC.

This chain uses TRBV28 with TRBJ2-3, with a possible D match to TRBD2 (5 bases). Germline V gene data show CDR1 as MDHEN and CDR2 as SYDVKM. Trimming pared 5 bases from V and 2 bases from J, leaving 11 bases between. The CDR3 spans 14 residues. The CDR3 loop reads CASSTSGNTDTQYF. The CDR3 nucleotides are TGTGCCAGCAGTACCAGCGGAAACACAGATACGCAGTATTTT.

CDR3 bases: TGCGCCAGCAGAGGACAGGGGCGCTACGAGCAGTACTTC. As protein: CASRGQGRYEQYF. The chain links TRBV5-1 to TRBJ2-7; TRBD1 matches 9 bases. The V gene's germline CDR1 is SGHRS and CDR2 YFSETQ. Trimming removed 5 bases from V and 3 bases from J; junction bases left unmatched: 3. This CDR3 has 13 residues.

The chain uses TRBV28 and TRBJ2-1; 7 positions agree with TRBD1. The CDR3 spans 14 residues. V shed 6 bases, J shed 1 base, and the junction held 3 bases outside the gene matches. The germline CDR1 and CDR2 sequences are MDHEN and SYDVKM. The CDR3 here is CASREGASYNEQFF. Written as DNA, the CDR3 is TGTGCCAGCAGAGAGGGGGCGTCCTACAATGAGCAGTTCTTC.

This chain uses TRBV4-1 with TRBJ1-5, with D unresolved. CDR3 size: 16 residues. Germline CDR1 MGHRA, CDR2 YSYEKL. V lost 0 bases and J 2 bases, leaving 11 bases between the germline ends. The CDR3 loop is CASSQDRGLGNQPQHF. The CDR3 bases are TGCGCCAGCAGCCAAGATCGGGGTTTAGGCAATCAGCCCCAGCATTTT.

The rearrangement uses TRBV4-2 and TRBJ2-7; 7 bases agree with TRBD1. The CDR3 has 17 amino acids. The germline V gene has CDR1 LGHNA and CDR2 YNFKEQ. Trimming removed 0 bases from V and 0 bases from J; junction bases left unmatched: 8. As DNA, the CDR3 is TGTGCCAGCAGCCAAGATGGCCCAGGGGGTAGCTCCTACGAGCAGTACTTC. It translates to CASSQDGPGGSSYEQYF.

The V and J genes are TRBV19 and TRBJ2-6; D gene unclear. This CDR3 has 15 residues. Germline V lookup: CDR1 LNHDA, CDR2 SQIVND (reference sequence). Trimming took 0 bases from V and 0 from J, leaving 3 bases between them. This CDR3 is CASSIEHSGANVLTF. The CDR3 DNA follows: TGTGCCAGTAGTATAGAACACTCTGGGGCCAACGTCCTGACTTTC.

The V gene is TRBV28, the J gene TRBJ2-2; 9 positions match TRBD2. The CDR3 runs to 14 residues. V shed 10 bases and J 5 bases; nucleotides not matched to a gene: 8. Germline CDR1 is MDHEN and CDR2 is SYDVKM. The CDR3 is CATLSGSGTGELFF. The DNA of the CDR3 is TGTGCCACCCTTAGCGGGAGCGGGACCGGGGAGCTGTTTTTT.

The V call is TRBV5-4, the J call TRBJ1-5; tentatively, D is TRBD1 (5 bases). The CDR3 contains 16 residues. Germline V CDR1 and CDR2: SGHNT, YYREEE (reference sequence). The V and J ends lost 4 bases and 4 bases respectively, with 18 bases between them. The chain's CDR3 is CASSLGGEDTNQPQHF. Written as DNA, the CDR3 is TGTGCCAGCAGCCTCGGAGGGGAGGATACAAATCAGCCCCAGCATTTT.

The rearrangement links TRBV27 to TRBJ2-7; maybe TRBD1 (6 bases). The length of the CDR3 is 15 residues. The V end was cut by 3 bases, the J end by 5 bases, with 17 bases between. Looked up from germline, CDR1 is MNHEY and CDR2 is SMNVEV (reference sequence). The CDR3 is CASSLGTGSSHEQYF. For the CDR3, the DNA is TGTGCCAGCAGTTTGGGAACAGGGAGCTCGCACGAGCAGTACTTC.

In regard to this clone: This specimen includes other DNA sequences encoding the same CDR3. This chain connects TRBV18 to TRBJ2-7, with 10 nucleotides matching TRBD1. Germline V gives CDR1 KGHSH, CDR2 LQKENI. V shed 3 bases, J shed 4 bases, and the junction held 3 bases outside the gene matches. There are 14 residues in the CDR3. The CDR3 region has the DNA TGTGCCAGCTCACCGGGACAGGGGACTTACGAGCAGTACTTC. It is translated as CASSPGQGTYEQYF.

The chain is built from TRBV28 and TRBJ2-7; D may be TRBD1 (6 bases). The ends were cut back, 6 bases at V and 7 bases at J, with 19 bases in the middle. The CDR3 totals 14 residues. The germline gives CDR1 MDHEN, CDR2 SYDVKM. CDR3 in amino acids: CASSEGQGMGEQYF. CDR3 DNA: TGTGCCAGCAGCGAGGGGCAGGGGATGGGAGAGCAGTACTTC.

The chain is built from TRBV18 and TRBJ2-5; D ambiguous. The end of the DNA is better explained by TRBJ2-7, so the J call may be wrong. Germline V gene lookup returns CDR1 KGHSH and CDR2 LQKENI. The CDR3 has 14 residues. For the CDR3, the DNA is TGTGCCAGCTCACCTGGGTCCATAAACTACGAGCAGTACTTC. This translates into CASSPGSINYEQYF.

This clone was found a few times. The same CDR3 is also encoded by other DNA sequences in this sample. The rearrangement uses TRBV28 and TRBJ1-5; 8 bases map to TRBD1. This CDR3 has 14 residues. V shed 3 bases, J shed 6 bases, and the junction held 4 bases outside the gene matches. Looked up from germline, CDR1 is MDHEN and CDR2 is SYDVKM. The CDR3 is CASSFGQGSQPQHF. For the CDR3, the DNA is TGTGCCAGCAGTTTTGGACAGGGCAGTCAGCCCCAGCATTTT.

The chain employs TRBV28 and TRBJ2-7; 7 nucleotides match TRBD2. After removal of 6 bases from V and 3 bases from J, the junction contained 8 bases not matched to a gene. CDR3 size: 14 residues. The V gene's germline CDR1 is MDHEN and CDR2 SYDVKM. The CDR3 nucleotides are TGTGCCAGCAGGCTAGGGGAGCGGGGCTACGAGCAGTACTTC. It is translated as CASRLGERGYEQYF.

V gene TRBV5-1 combines with J gene TRBJ1-4, with 7 bases lining up with TRBD1. This CDR3 has 18 residues. Germline lookup yields CDR1 SGHRS and CDR2 YFSETQ. J was trimmed by 3 bases and V by 2 bases; bases with no gene match: 13. The CDR3 bases are TGCGCCAGCAGCTTAATATCTTTCGATACAGGGGCTAATGAAAAACTGTTTTTT. Encoded protein: CASSLISFDTGANEKLFF.

The chain carries TRBV5-6 and TRBJ2-7; possible D gene TRBD1, 6 bases. Germline V lookup: CDR1 SGHDT, CDR2 YYEEEE. V was clipped by 4 bases and J by 7 bases, with 15 bases between them. The CDR3 consists of 13 residues. CDR3 coding DNA: TGTGCCAGCAGCGTGACAGGTACGTGGGAGCAGTACTTC. It is translated as CASSVTGTWEQYF.

The chain links TRBV10-3 to TRBJ2-2, with TRBD2 as a possible D gene (5 bases). The CDR3 consists of 14 residues. Between the trimmed V and J ends, which lost 3 bases and 5 bases, there was a span of 10 bases. The V gene's germline CDR1 is ENHRY and CDR2 SYGVKD. The CDR3 sequence: CAISETRDTGELFF. CDR3 DNA sequence: TGTGCCATCAGTGAAACTAGAGATACCGGGGAGCTGTTTTTT.

This sequence joins TRBV7-8 and TRBJ2-5; 7 bases agree with TRBD1. CDR1 SGHVS and CDR2 FQNEAQ come from the germline V gene. With 8 bases clipped from V and 6 bases from J, the junction kept 15 bases outside the gene matches. This CDR3 is built from 15 residues. CDR3 sequence reads: CASLRGGRVGKTQYF. In DNA, the CDR3 is TGTGCCAGCCTCCGAGGGGGCAGGGTGGGGAAGACCCAGTACTTC.

Details on this clone: One junction end does not reproduce the germline sequence, and a read error may be involved. The DNA for the CDR3 is TGTTCCAGCAGCTTATTTGGACAGTCAAATGAAAAACTGTTTTTT. Residues: CSSSLFGQSNEKLFF. The chain uses TRBV7-9 and TRBJ1-4; D is perhaps TRBD1 (6 bases). This CDR3 region has 15 residues. Germline CDR1 SEHNR, CDR2 FQNEAQ (reference sequence).